This T cell receptor beta chain was sequenced in a study of patients and donors after allogeneic stem cell transplantation. This clonotype has more than one count but fewer than ten. Using its own MiXCR run on the RT-PCR reads, TCRdb lists one record per CDR3 protein. The sample has some 960,000 distinct CDR3 sequences, about a sixth seen once. This CDR3 has 15 amino acids. V was clipped by 2 bases and J by 4 bases; unmatched bases: 7. Germline-derived CDR1 and CDR2 are SGHDN and FVKESK. The sample taken for sequencing was blood, either unsorted or a sorted T cell fraction (not recorded which). This chain uses TRBV14 with TRBJ2-5, with 7 bases matching TRBD1. The clonotype comes from a human donor who was either an allogeneic HSCT recipient or a stem cell or donor lymphocyte infusion donor (not recorded which). It is not recorded whose cells these are; they may come from a transplant donor. CDR3 protein: CASSQITGAIETQYF. CDR3 nucleotide sequence: TGTGCCAGCAGCCAAATCACAGGGGCCATAGAGACCCAGTACTTC.